This T cell receptor (beta chain) derives from a study of blood T cell repertoires in COVID-19. Libraries were prepared by immunoSEQ multiplex PCR; TCRdb keeps only in-frame clonotypes and omits some of them. Here the sample spans about 85,000 clones, approximately 90% being singletons. Sequenced sample: peripheral blood. This receptor was taken from a man in his forties or fifties with acute or convalescent COVID-19.

The CDR3 is CAISGTSGSVYNEQFF. The CDR3 region has the DNA TGTGCCATCAGCGGGACTAGCGGGAGTGTCTACAATGAGCAGTTCTTC. V usage is TRBV10-3 and J usage is TRBJ2-1, with 14 bases fitting TRBD2. The V gene's germline CDR1 is ENHRY and CDR2 SYGVKD. The CDR3 consists of 16 residues. V shed 6 bases and J 3 bases; nucleotides not matched to a gene: 4.